These 9 T cell receptor beta chains were all obtained from the same sample, sequenced in a study of T-cell reconstitution after alpha-beta-depleted transplantation in children. TCRbeta library preparation incorporated unique molecular identifiers. MiXCR, applied by TCRdb to the PCR reads, yields one record per CDR3 protein. Of 65,000 to 85,000 distinct CDR3 sequences listed, roughly a tenth were seen once; the top ten hold 13%. The sequencing here drew on PBMCs, taken before TCRalphabeta/CD19-depleted stem cell transplant. These receptors were obtained from a boy younger than 18 with acute myeloid leukemia, due to receive a stem cell transplant.

This clonotype was counted many times. The chain joins TRBV12-3 or TRBV12-4 to TRBJ2-3, with TRBD2 identical over 10 bases. The V gene end was trimmed by 5 bases and the J gene end by 3 bases; junction bases not matched to a gene: 8. The CDR3 covers 16 residues. CDR3 nucleotide sequence: TGTGCCAGCAGTCCCGAGCGGGGGGGCCGAACAGATACGCAGTATTTT. Translating gives CASSPERGGRTDTQYF.

V is TRBV11-2 and J is TRBJ2-2; 9 bases match TRBD2. The CDR3 runs to 16 residues. V lost 7 bases and J lost 5; bases outside the gene matches: 11. CDR1 is SGHAT, CDR2 FQNNGV, per germline. As DNA, the CDR3 is TGTGCCAGCACCTACCAGCCGGGACTAGCAACCGGGGAGCTGTTTTTT. Translated, it gives CASTYQPGLATGELFF.

The chain is built from TRBV7-2 and TRBJ1-1; D possibly corresponds to TRBD1 (6 bases). This CDR3 has 15 amino acids. Germline CDR1 is SGHTA and CDR2 is FQGNSA. The ends were cut back, 5 bases at V and 1 base at J, with 14 bases in the middle. CDR3 region: CASSDQTGRNTEAFF. In DNA, the CDR3 is TGTGCCAGCAGCGATCAGACAGGCCGGAACACTGAAGCTTTCTTT.

This clonotype was found a few times. This chain links TRBV19 with TRBJ2-3; the D is unclear. V shed 6 bases and J shed 4 bases, with 8 bases lying between them. CDR3 size: 12 residues. CDR1 and CDR2 (germline): LNHDA, SQIVND (reference sequence). CDR3 in DNA: TGTGCCAGTAGGAGGACGCCAGATACGCAGTATTTT. It encodes CASRRTPDTQYF.

This clonotype was seen at least ten times. The chain uses TRBV12-3 or TRBV12-4 and TRBJ1-1; the D is unclear. V gave up 7 bases and J gave up 1 base, with 16 bases separating them. The CDR3 covers 15 residues. For the CDR3, the DNA is TGTGCCAGCACCCCCTACGGACGGTCGAACACTGAAGCTTTCTTT. Translated: CASTPYGRSNTEAFF.

This clonotype occurred many times. The chain uses TRBV4-1 and TRBJ2-5; D is possibly TRBD2 (6 bases). V was cut by 5 bases and J by 2 bases, with 18 bases left in between. The CDR3 is 16 amino acids. CDR1 is MGHRA, CDR2 YSYEKL, per germline. The CDR3, as DNA: TGCGCCAGCAGCGGCCTTCTGGGGGGACCTCAAGAGACCCAGTACTTC. Its protein product is CASSGLLGGPQETQYF.

This clonotype was picked up many times. The rearrangement links TRBV7-9 to TRBJ2-1; 8 bases align to TRBD2. The CDR3 is 14 amino acids. Germline-derived CDR1 and CDR2 are SEHNR and FQNEAQ (reference sequence). The V gene end was trimmed by 1 base and the J gene end by 9 bases; junction bases not matched to a gene: 5. This CDR3 reads CASSLVGLGPEQFF. Here the CDR3 DNA reads TGTGCCAGCAGCTTAGTGGGACTAGGCCCTGAGCAGTTCTTC.

This clonotype was found many times. The chain has TRBV9 and TRBJ1-1; D uncertain. Germline V lookup: CDR1 SGDLS, CDR2 YYNGEE. Trimming took 0 bases from V and 10 from J, leaving 16 bases between them. CDR3 length: 14 residues. Written as DNA, the CDR3 is TGTGCCAGCAGCGTAGAGGGTGGAGGGCAGAGAGCTTTCTTT. Translation: CASSVEGGGQRAFF. The full variable domain, rest sourced from reference TRBV9 and TRBJ1-1, is DSGVTQTPKHLITATGQRVTLRCSPRSGDLSVYWYQQSLDQGLQFLIQYYNGEERAKGNILERFSAQQFPDLHSELNLSSLELGDSALYFCASSVEGGGQRAFFGQGTRLTVV.

With regard to this clonotype: The CDR3 does not end in the conserved phenylalanine or tryptophan, so this is likely a read error. The chain is built from TRBV24-1 and TRBJ2-1; 8 bases agree with TRBD2. CDR3 length equals 16 residues. Germline V gene data show CDR1 as KGHDR and CDR2 as SFDVKD. V trimming: 1 base; J trimming: 1 base; junction bases outside the gene matches: 2. This CDR3 is CATSDFGGGSYNEQFS. Here the CDR3 DNA reads TGTGCCACCAGTGATTTCGGGGGGGGGTCCTACAATGAGCAGTTCTCC.